The next 5 T cell receptor beta chains were all read from a single sample in a study of blood T cell repertoires in COVID-19. Sequencing used immunoSEQ multiplex PCR; TCRdb keeps in-frame clones, though not all of them. The sample shows roughly 250,000 clones, around 90% of them seen only once. The sample consisted of PBMCs or T cells enriched from blood (not recorded which). The source is a woman in her twenties or thirties with acute COVID-19.

The rearrangement uses TRBV7-8 and TRBJ1-4, with 11 bases identical to TRBD1. Germline CDR1 reads SGHVS; CDR2 reads FQNEAQ. CDR3 length: 15 amino acids. V trimming: 1 base; J trimming: 8 bases; junction bases outside the gene matches: 3. CDR3 DNA sequence: TGTGCCAGCAGCTTAGGGGGACAGGGGGAAGAAAAACTGTTTTTT. Translating it yields CASSLGGQGEEKLFF.

This sequence joins TRBV25-1 and TRBJ2-3; no clear D. Trimming took 8 bases from V and 3 from J, leaving 6 bases between them. CDR1 and CDR2 (germline): MGHDK, SYGVNS. This CDR3 has 11 amino acids. The CDR3 nucleotides read TGTGCCAGCTCCCTAACAGATACGCAGTATTTT. Translation gives CASSLTDTQYF.

The chain carries TRBV21-1 and TRBJ2-7; the table names TRBD1, a call not compared with the DNA. TRBV21-1 is shown as a pseudogene. This CDR3 contains 16 residues. The CDR3, as DNA: TGTGCCAGCAGCTTAAAAAAAGGGACAGGGGGCTTCGAGCAGTACTTC. Translated: CASSLKKGTGGFEQYF.

The gene calls are TRBV19 and TRBJ2-2; 9 nucleotides agree with TRBD2. The CDR3 is made up of 16 amino acids. Germline V gene sequence: CDR1 LNHDA, CDR2 SQIVND (reference sequence). V trimming: 8 bases; J trimming: 2 bases; junction bases outside the gene matches: 9. The CDR3 here is CASRDIAGANTGELFF. The CDR3 DNA sequence: TGTGCCAGTCGCGACATAGCGGGGGCTAACACCGGGGAGCTGTTTTTT.

The rearrangement links TRBV7-8 to TRBJ1-6, with D maybe TRBD1 (6 bases). V lost 4 bases to trimming and J lost 8 bases, with 12 bases between them. There are 14 residues in the CDR3. The germline CDR1 and CDR2 sequences are SGHVS and FQNEAQ. The CDR3 protein is CASSSTGWDSPLHF. The CDR3 nucleotides read TGTGCCAGCAGCTCGACAGGATGGGATTCACCCCTCCACTTT.